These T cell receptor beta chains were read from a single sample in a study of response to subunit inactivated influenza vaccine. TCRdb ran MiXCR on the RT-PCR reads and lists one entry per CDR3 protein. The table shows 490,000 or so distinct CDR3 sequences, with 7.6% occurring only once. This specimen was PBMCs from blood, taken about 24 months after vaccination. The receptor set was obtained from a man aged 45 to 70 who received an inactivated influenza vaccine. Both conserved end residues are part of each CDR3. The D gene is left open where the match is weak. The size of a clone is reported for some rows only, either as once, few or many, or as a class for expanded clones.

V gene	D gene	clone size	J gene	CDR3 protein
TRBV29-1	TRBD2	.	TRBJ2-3	CSVGSSGGTDTQYF
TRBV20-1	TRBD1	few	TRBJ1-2	CSVKDRVDYGYTF
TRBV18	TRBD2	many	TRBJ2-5	CASSPSTSGWETQYF
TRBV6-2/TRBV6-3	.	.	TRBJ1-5	CASNQQENSNQPQHF
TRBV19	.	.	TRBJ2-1	CASSISWLAHEQFF
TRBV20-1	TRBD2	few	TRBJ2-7	CSVPTSGRRNEQYF
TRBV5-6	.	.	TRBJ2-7	CASSYRDTITYEQYF
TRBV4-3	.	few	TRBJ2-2	CASSPAAGELFF
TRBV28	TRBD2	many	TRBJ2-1	CASSSTSASSSYNEQFF
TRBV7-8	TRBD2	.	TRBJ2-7	CASSYRLAGSSYEQYF
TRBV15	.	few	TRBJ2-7	CATSRGGSTYEQYF
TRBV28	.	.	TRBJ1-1	CASSLPTLTGEAFF
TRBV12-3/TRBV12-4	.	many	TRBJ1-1	CASSLIQNTEAFF
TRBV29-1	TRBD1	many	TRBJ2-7	CSVHRGREQYF
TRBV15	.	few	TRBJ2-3	CATSRGVSGITDTQYF
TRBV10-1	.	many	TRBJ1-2	CASSAGFLNYGYTF
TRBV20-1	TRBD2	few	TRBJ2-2	CSARVLAGRDRELFF
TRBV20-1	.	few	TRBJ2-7	CSARDLGQGFHEQYF
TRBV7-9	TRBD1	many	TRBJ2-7	CASSWRQGLEQYF
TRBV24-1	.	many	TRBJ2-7	CATSDNDYEQYF
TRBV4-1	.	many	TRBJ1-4	CASSQVWRPGGNEKLFF
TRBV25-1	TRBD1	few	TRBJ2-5	CASSDVRTGKETQYF
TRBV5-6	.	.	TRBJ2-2	CASSLIGGNTGELFF
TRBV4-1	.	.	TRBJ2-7	CASSQAVRAPYEQYF
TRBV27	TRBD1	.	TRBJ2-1	CASRLPGGQGGHEQFF
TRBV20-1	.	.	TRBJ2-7	CSARDGGVRLNF
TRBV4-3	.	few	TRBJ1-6	CASSQRGTYNSPLHF
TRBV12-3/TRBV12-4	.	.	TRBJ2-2	CASRTQAGQVTGELFF
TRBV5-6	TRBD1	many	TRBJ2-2	CASSLGQLTGELFF
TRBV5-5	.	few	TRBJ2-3	CASSLPSRTDTQYF